These 22 T cell receptor beta chains originate from one sample sequenced in a study of shared clonotypes between healthy human individuals. Here immunoSEQ multiplex PCR was the method, and the copy in TCRdb shows in-frame clones only, minus some. The sample holds about 1 million clones; roughly 80% are singletons and the top ten take 1.4%. Specimen: memory CD4+ T cells sorted from blood. Subset here: CD45RA-negative fraction. Receptor source: a man between 18 and 35 years old in good health.

Here the CDR3 DNA reads TGTGCCAGCAGCTTTCGGGCCCGGAGGGGTGGCTACACCTTC. Encoded protein: CASSFRARRGGYTF. V gene TRBV5-4 combines with J gene TRBJ1-2; tentatively, D is TRBD1 (5 bases). The CDR3 totals 14 residues. The germline V and J ends were trimmed by 2 bases and 7 bases, with 15 bases remaining between them. Germline CDR1 SGHNT, CDR2 YYREEE (reference sequence).

This clone appeared a few times. The CDR3 DNA follows: TGTGCCAGCAGTCCCTTAGGGGCGGGGGATAACAATGAGCAGTTCTTC. Protein: CASSPLGAGDNNEQFF. The chain combines TRBV27 with TRBJ2-1; 7 nucleotides agree with TRBD2. Per the germline V gene, CDR1 is MNHEY and CDR2 is SMNVEV (reference sequence). The CDR3 has 16 amino acids. V lost 5 bases to trimming and J lost 5 bases; unmatched junction nucleotides: 12.

This sequence joins TRBV5-6 and TRBJ1-3, with a tentative D call TRBD1 (6 bases). Trimming stripped 3 bases from V and 2 bases from J, with 9 bases between. Germline V gene lookup returns CDR1 SGHDT and CDR2 YYEEEE. The length of the CDR3 is 14 residues. The CDR3 here is CASSSGTTGNTIYF. The CDR3 DNA is TGTGCCAGCAGCTCCGGGACAACTGGAAACACCATATATTTT. Full variable domain (outside the CDR3, taken from reference TRBV5-6 and TRBJ1-3): DAGVTQSPTHLIKTRGQQVTLRCSPKSGHDTVSWYQQALGQGPQFIFQYYEEEERQRGNFPDRFSGHQFPNYSSELNVNALLLGDSALYLCASSSGTTGNTIYFGEGSWLTVV.

The chain combines TRBV18 with TRBJ2-7; a weak D match, TRBD1 (6 bases). V lost 4 bases and J 12 bases, leaving 19 bases between the germline ends. Looked up from germline, CDR1 is KGHSH and CDR2 is LQKENI. This CDR3 has 13 amino acids. The CDR3 bases are TGTGCCAGCTCACGAGAACGACAGGCCGGGCCGTACTTC. Amino acid sequence: CASSRERQAGPYF.

The gene calls are TRBV19 and TRBJ1-1; D remains unclear. This CDR3 spans 16 amino acids. The V gene's germline CDR1 is LNHDA and CDR2 SQIVND (reference sequence). With 6 bases removed from V and 5 bases from J, the gap between germline ends came to 22 bases. The CDR3: CASSAVGSAPGTEAFF. CDR3 nucleotides: TGTGCCAGTAGCGCAGTCGGGTCTGCCCCGGGGACTGAAGCTTTCTTT.

This chain links TRBV2 with TRBJ2-1; the match to TRBD2 covers 7 bases. From germline, CDR1 is SNHLY and CDR2 FYNNEI. V trimming: 8 bases; J trimming: 0 bases; junction bases outside the gene matches: 10. The CDR3 runs to 16 residues. The CDR3 here is CASGRAGPSSYNEQFF. The CDR3 DNA reads TGTGCCAGCGGGAGGGCGGGCCCAAGCTCCTACAATGAGCAGTTCTTC.

This clone was seen only a few times. Relative to the germline gene, one junction end is altered; a read error may explain this. The chain uses TRBV9 and TRBJ2-1; TRBD1 aligns across 8 bases. Germline-derived CDR1 and CDR2 are SGDLS and YYNGEE. There are 15 residues in the CDR3. CDR3 sequence: CASSVDRGSHNEQFF. The CDR3 coding sequence is TGTGCCAGCAGCGTCGACAGGGGCTCCCACAATGAGCAGTTCTTC.

This clone turned up a few times. The chain is built from TRBV19 and TRBJ1-3, with unresolved D. Germline V gene lookup returns CDR1 LNHDA and CDR2 SQIVND (reference sequence). V was cut by 3 bases and J by 8 bases, with 5 bases left in between. The CDR3 totals 11 residues. Here the CDR3 reads CASSIVDTIYF. The DNA for the CDR3 is TGTGCCAGTAGTATTGTGGACACCATATATTTT.

V and J are TRBV13 and TRBJ2-3, with D possibly matching TRBD2 (5 bases). CDR3 length: 13 residues. Germline CDR1 reads PRHDT; CDR2 reads FYEKMQ (reference sequence). The ends were cut back, 6 bases at V and 4 bases at J, with 11 bases in the middle. CDR3 nucleotides: TGTGCCAGCAGTTTAAGGACTTCAGATACGCAGTATTTT. This encodes CASSLRTSDTQYF.

The gene calls are TRBV19 and TRBJ2-1; 14 bases match TRBD2. Germline V CDR1 and CDR2: LNHDA, SQIVND (reference sequence). Unmatched junction bases numbered 13, after V lost 0 bases and J lost 9 bases. There are 19 residues in the CDR3. The CDR3 loop reads CASSIDTPRLAGGPGEQFF. The DNA for the CDR3 is TGTGCCAGTAGTATAGATACCCCGAGACTAGCGGGAGGGCCTGGTGAGCAGTTCTTC.

The chain links TRBV5-1 to TRBJ2-3; 11 bases align to TRBD2. Germline CDR1 SGHRS, CDR2 YFSETQ. The V and J ends lost 0 bases and 3 bases, in that order; junction bases with no gene match: 12. The CDR3 has 19 amino acids. CDR3 residues: CASSLGTSGSPEVTDTQYF. The DNA of the CDR3 is TGCGCCAGCAGCTTGGGTACTAGCGGGAGCCCGGAGGTGACAGATACGCAGTATTTT.

The chain couples TRBV7-2 to TRBJ2-5; D perhaps matches TRBD2 (6 bases). V was clipped by 1 base and J by 5 bases, with 14 bases between them. This CDR3 spans 15 amino acids. CDR1 SGHTA and CDR2 FQGNSA come from the germline V gene. The DNA for the CDR3 is TGTGCCAGCAGCTTAGTCAGCGGGTCTGCGGAGACCCAGTACTTC. This gives the protein CASSLVSGSAETQYF.

In its sample, this clone was seen a few times. The chain carries TRBV5-1 and TRBJ2-3; 10 bases fit TRBD2. The trim removed 4 bases at V and 2 bases at J, leaving 7 bases unmatched. CDR3 length equals 16 residues. The germline V gene has CDR1 SGHRS and CDR2 YFSETQ. CDR3: CASSRQTSGVTDTQYF. Here the CDR3 DNA reads TGCGCCAGCAGCCGCCAAACTAGCGGGGTCACAGATACGCAGTATTTT.

This clone was detected ten times or more. DNA of the CDR3: TGTGCCAGCAGCTTCGGGGGAGAGGCACCCCTCCACTTT. This codes for CASSFGGEAPLHF. The chain joins TRBV5-4 to TRBJ1-6; a weak D match, TRBD1 (5 bases). Germline V gives CDR1 SGHNT, CDR2 YYREEE (reference sequence). With 2 bases removed from V and 11 bases from J, the gap between germline ends came to 11 bases. The CDR3 sequence is 13 residues long.

V gene TRBV14 combines with J gene TRBJ2-1; 15 bases align to TRBD2. Germline V lookup: CDR1 SGHDN, CDR2 FVKESK. There are 19 residues in the CDR3. With V trimmed by 6 bases and J by 0 bases, 9 bases remained unmatched. The CDR3 sequence is CASRRGGLAGGSSYNEQFF. In nucleotides, the CDR3 is TGTGCCAGCAGGAGAGGGGGACTAGCGGGAGGATCCTCCTACAATGAGCAGTTCTTC.

On this clone itself: A far larger clone is one base from this, pointing to a likely read error. The genes are TRBV27 and TRBJ1-6; 7 nucleotides match TRBD1. In germline, CDR1 is MNHEY, CDR2 SMNVEV (reference sequence). There are 15 residues in the CDR3. The J segment lost 6 bases and the V segment lost 8 bases, leaving 10 bases of the junction unmatched. The CDR3 loop reads CASALTGQTNSPLHF. In DNA, the CDR3 is TGTGCCAGCGCCCTCACGGGACAGACTAATTCACCCCTCCACTTT.

The chain uses TRBV25-1 and TRBJ2-5; 11 bases agree with TRBD2. The J call may not be correct, given that the DNA end is closer to TRBJ2-7. The CDR3 covers 13 residues. Germline lookup yields CDR1 MGHDK and CDR2 SYGVNS. The CDR3 sequence: CANSGRAVYEQYF. The DNA for the CDR3 is TGTGCCAATAGCGGGAGGGCCGTCTACGAGCAGTACTTC.

The chain is built from TRBV5-4 and TRBJ2-7, with D unclear. From germline, CDR1 is SGHNT and CDR2 YYREEE (reference sequence). The V gene lost 5 bases and the J gene lost 2 bases, with 17 bases spanning the gap. The CDR3 has 15 residues. The CDR3 DNA follows: TGTGCCAGCAGAACTGACTCCGAAGGTCCCTACGAGCAGTACTTC. This encodes CASRTDSEGPYEQYF.

This clone has more than one count but fewer than ten. Other DNA sequences within the sample encode an identical CDR3. The V gene is TRBV6-1, the J gene TRBJ2-7; D remains ambiguous. Per the germline V gene, CDR1 is MNHNS and CDR2 is SASEGT. The CDR3 sequence is 12 residues long. V shed 5 bases and J shed 4 bases, with 9 bases lying between them. The CDR3 protein is CASSSLRYEQYF. The CDR3 DNA is TGTGCCAGCAGTTCTCTACGATACGAGCAGTACTTC.

The chain employs TRBV27 and TRBJ2-7; D remains unclear. The CDR3 is made up of 15 amino acids. The germline CDR1 and CDR2 sequences are MNHEY and SMNVEV (reference sequence). Deletions cut 0 bases from V and 0 bases from J, with 9 bases between. CDR3: CASSLSSVGSYEQYF. CDR3 nucleotides: TGTGCCAGCAGTTTATCGTCGGTCGGCTCCTACGAGCAGTACTTC.

The count of this clone is one. Different DNA sequences within this sample yield the same CDR3. This chain joins TRBV7-2 and TRBJ2-7, with TRBD2 matching over 8 bases. J was trimmed by 0 bases and V by 1 base; bases with no gene match: 2. Germline V gene lookup returns CDR1 SGHTA and CDR2 FQGNSA. The CDR3 runs 15 residues. The CDR3 region has the DNA TGTGCCAGCAGCTTAGAAGCGGGAGCCTCCTACGAGCAGTACTTC. Protein: CASSLEAGASYEQYF. Variable domain in full (rest from reference TRBV7-2 and TRBJ2-7): GAGVSQSPSNKVTEKGKDVELRCDPISGHTALYWYRQSLGQGLEFLIYFQGNSAPDKSGLPSDRFSAERTGGSVSTLTIQRTQQEDSAVYLCASSLEAGASYEQYFGPGTRLTVT.

This chain uses TRBV30 with TRBJ2-6; 8 positions match TRBD1. The CDR3 length is 16 residues. CDR1 and CDR2 from the germline V gene are GTSNPN and SVGIG (reference sequence). V lost 3 bases to trimming and J lost 0 bases; unmatched junction nucleotides: 4. As DNA, the CDR3 is TGTGCCTGGAGGACAGGGGACCTCTCTGGGGCCAACGTCCTGACTTTC. Its translation is CAWRTGDLSGANVLTF.